This record covers a single TCR beta chain. These data originate in a study of blood T cell repertoires in COVID-19. Original methodology: Reference gene primer amplification gave nucleated cell count estimates. The assay was immunoSEQ multiplex PCR, and TCRdb's table has in-frame clones only and misses some. V and J calls and clone size are those listed in that table; D and trimming were worked out from the DNA. The top ten hold over 9% of the sample, which has 130,000 or so clones, roughly 80% seen once. Germline lookup yields CDR1 DFQATT and CDR2 SNEGSKA (reference sequence). Between the trimmed V and J ends, which lost 3 bases and 8 bases, there was a span of 22 bases. The CDR3 extends over 16 amino acids.

The chain links TRBV20-1 to TRBJ1-4; D remains unclear. The sample taken for sequencing was peripheral blood. The clonotype was recovered from a woman in her fifties or sixties with acute or convalescent COVID-19. The CDR3 nucleotides are TGCAGTGCTAGTGGTGCCGGGCGGAGTAGAGGGGAAAAACTGTTTTTT. Encoded protein: CSASGAGRSRGEKLFF.